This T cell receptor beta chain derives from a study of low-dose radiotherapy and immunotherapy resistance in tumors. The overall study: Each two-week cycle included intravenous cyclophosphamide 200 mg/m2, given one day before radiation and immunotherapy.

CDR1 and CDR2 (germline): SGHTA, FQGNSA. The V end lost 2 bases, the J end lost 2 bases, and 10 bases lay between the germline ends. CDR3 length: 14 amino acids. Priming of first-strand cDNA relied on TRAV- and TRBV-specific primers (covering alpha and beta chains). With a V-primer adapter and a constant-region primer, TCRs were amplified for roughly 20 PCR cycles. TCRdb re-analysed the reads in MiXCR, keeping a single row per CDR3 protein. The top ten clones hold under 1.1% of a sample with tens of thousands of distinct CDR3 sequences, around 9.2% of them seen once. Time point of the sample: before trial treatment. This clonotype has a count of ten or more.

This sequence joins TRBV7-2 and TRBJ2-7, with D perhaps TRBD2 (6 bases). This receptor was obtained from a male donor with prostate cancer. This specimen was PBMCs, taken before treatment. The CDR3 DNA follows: TGTGCCAGCAGCTTAAGCGGGCAGACCTACGAGCAGTACTTC. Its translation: CASSLSGQTYEQYF.